Reported below is one T cell receptor (beta chain). This sample was taken from a study of shared clonotypes between healthy human individuals. The CDR3 extends over 14 amino acids. The germline V gene has CDR1 SQVTM and CDR2 ANQGSEA. The germline V and J ends were trimmed by 1 base and 6 bases, with 13 bases remaining between them. The table came from immunoSEQ multiplex PCR; TCRdb's copy has only in-frame clones and leaves some out. The table lists about 1.5 million clones, approximately 96% of them singletons. This receptor was taken from a man aged 30-40 years in good health. The sample taken for sequencing was naive CD4+ T cells sorted from blood. As to subset: CD45RA+ positively selected. The rearrangement uses TRBV29-1 and TRBJ2-1, with a weak D call TRBD1 (6 bases). The CDR3 nucleotides are TGCAGCGTTGAAGCCAGGGGAGAAGGCAATGAGCAGTTCTTC. Translated: CSVEARGEGNEQFF.